Below are 30 T cell receptor beta chains sequenced from a single sample in a study of CD8+CD57+ T cells in acquired aplastic anemia. Sequencing involved patients with CD8+CD57+ cell expansion previously shown by flow cytometry. Genomic DNA, serving as template, underwent TCR beta VDJ and CDR3 profiling. TCRdb independently ran MiXCR on the reads; one entry per CDR3 protein. The data show about half a million distinct CDR3 sequences, around 32% seen once. Sequenced sample: sorted CD4+, CD8+, or CD8+CD57+ T cells (not recorded which) from PBMCs. Receptors originate from a human donor with aplastic anemia.

At least ten counts were recorded for this clonotype. V and J are TRBV7-6 and TRBJ2-5; possibly TRBD1 for D (6 bases). V lost 3 bases, J lost 2 bases, and 13 bases lay in between. The CDR3 loop spans 15 amino acids. CDR1 SGHVS and CDR2 FNYEAQ come from the germline V gene. CDR3 amino acids: CASSLYHRGQETQYF. The CDR3, as DNA: TGTGCCAGCAGCTTGTACCATAGGGGGCAAGAGACCCAGTACTTC.

The chain combines TRBV24-1 with TRBJ2-1; D could derive from TRBD1 or TRBD2 (6 bases each). CDR1 and CDR2 from the germline V gene are KGHDR and SFDVKD. Trimming left V 3 bases short and J 8 bases short, with 7 bases between. This CDR3 region has 12 residues. This CDR3 reads CATSDRGDEQFF. DNA of the CDR3: TGTGCCACCAGTGATAGGGGGGATGAGCAGTTCTTC.

A few counts support this clonotype. This chain uses TRBV6-2 or TRBV6-3 with TRBJ1-2, with 9 bases identical to TRBD1. This CDR3 spans 15 amino acids. Germline CDR1 is MNHEY and CDR2 is SVGEGT. Trimming took 6 bases from V and 2 from J; bases not matched to a gene: 7. The CDR3, as DNA: TGTGCCAGCAGACCCTGGGACAGGGAGAACTATGGCTACACCTTC. Its protein product is CASRPWDRENYGYTF.

This clonotype was recorded a few times. The rearrangement links TRBV5-1 to TRBJ2-7; tentatively, D is TRBD1 (6 bases). This CDR3 has 13 residues. Germline values: CDR1 SGHRS, CDR2 YFSETQ. The ends were cut back, 2 bases at V and 4 bases at J, with 10 bases in the middle. CDR3 loop: CASSLKGEYEQYF. The DNA of the CDR3 is TGCGCCAGCAGCTTAAAGGGGGAGTACGAGCAGTACTTC.

As concerns this clonotype: A much larger clone differs by one base, so this may be a read error. The V and J genes are TRBV2 and TRBJ2-5; D uncertain. V shed 7 bases and J shed 2 bases, with 11 bases lying between them. The CDR3 covers 13 residues. The germline gives CDR1 SNHLY, CDR2 FYNNEI. The CDR3 sequence is CASNSEKQETQYF. The CDR3 DNA sequence: TGTGCCAGCAATTCAGAAAAGCAAGAGACCCAGTACTTC.

This clonotype came up a few times. The chain couples TRBV19 to TRBJ2-5; TRBD2 matches 8 bases. The CDR3 has 15 residues. V gave up 6 bases and J gave up 4 bases; unmatched junction bases: 10. Looked up from germline, CDR1 is LNHDA and CDR2 is SQIVND (reference sequence). CDR3 DNA: TGTGCCAGTAGCGCTAGCGGGCGTCTTTTAGAGACCCAGTACTTC. It is translated as CASSASGRLLETQYF.

The chain couples TRBV20-1 to TRBJ2-3; the D gene is possibly TRBD2 (5 bases). Germline V CDR1 and CDR2: DFQATT, SNEGSKA (reference sequence). The CDR3 has 15 residues. V lost 6 bases and J lost 1, with 17 bases in between. CDR3 nucleotide sequence: TGCAGTGCCGGGATGCGTACCGAGGGCACAGATACGCAGTATTTT. Protein: CSAGMRTEGTDTQYF.

V usage is TRBV6-1 and J usage is TRBJ1-5; D gene unclear. This CDR3 contains 16 residues. Germline V CDR1 and CDR2: MNHNS, SASEGT. Trimming stripped 3 bases from V and 0 bases from J, with 12 bases between. For the CDR3, the DNA is TGTGCCAGCAGTGATTTAGGCAAACTTAGCAATCAGCCCCAGCATTTT. It encodes CASSDLGKLSNQPQHF.

The genes are TRBV5-6 and TRBJ2-2; D is possibly TRBD1 (6 bases). The CDR3 covers 16 residues. V was cut by 1 base and J by 0 bases, with 10 bases left in between. Germline CDR1 and CDR2: SGHDT and YYEEEE. CDR3 sequence: CASSLIGQSNTGELFF. The CDR3 nucleotides read TGTGCCAGCAGCTTGATAGGACAGTCGAACACCGGGGAGCTGTTTTTT.

Ten or more counts support this clonotype. An end of the junction does not agree with germline; a read error may underlie this. The chain couples TRBV14 to TRBJ2-7, with unresolved D. This CDR3 has 14 residues. Germline V gene lookup returns CDR1 SGHDN and CDR2 FVKESK. For the CDR3, the DNA is TGTGCCAGCAGTCAAGACACAAATAACTACGAGCAGTACTTC. Its translation is CASSQDTNNYEQYF.

Ten or more counts support this clonotype. The chain employs TRBV7-9 and TRBJ2-7, with D perhaps TRBD1 (5 bases). The CDR3 covers 15 residues. CDR1 and CDR2 from the germline V gene are SEHNR and FQNEAQ (reference sequence). Deletions cut 1 base from V and 3 bases from J, with 13 bases between. CDR3 amino acids: CASSLERQGGYEQYF. The CDR3 DNA follows: TGTGCCAGCAGCTTAGAACGGCAGGGTGGCTACGAGCAGTACTTC.

This clonotype was recorded many times. This chain uses TRBV29-1 with TRBJ2-7, with D perhaps TRBD1 (5 bases). The CDR3 is made up of 16 amino acids. Germline CDR1 reads SQVTM; CDR2 reads ANQGSEA. V dropped 5 bases and J dropped 2 bases, with 22 bases sitting between them. In nucleotides, the CDR3 is TGCAGCGTTTTTTTCAGGGCAGACCTAAAAACCTACGAGCAGTACTTC. Its protein is CSVFFRADLKTYEQYF.

This clonotype was counted many times. J is TRBJ2-2 and V is TRBV24-1; D is perhaps TRBD1 (5 bases). The CDR3 has 17 residues. Germline V gives CDR1 KGHDR, CDR2 SFDVKD. V lost 4 bases to trimming and J lost 0 bases, with 14 bases between them. The CDR3 sequence is CATSDPLPRANTGELFF. The CDR3 bases are TGTGCCACCAGTGACCCTCTCCCCAGGGCGAACACCGGGGAGCTGTTTTTT.

This clonotype was counted between two and nine times. J is TRBJ1-2 and V is TRBV6-2 or TRBV6-3; unclear D gene. Germline CDR1 reads MNHEY; CDR2 reads SVGEGT. This CDR3 is 15 amino acids long. The V end lost 2 bases, the J end lost 8 bases, and 18 bases lay between the germline ends. This CDR3 reads CASSYMGPDAGGYTF. CDR3 DNA: TGTGCCAGCAGTTACATGGGTCCGGACGCCGGGGGCTACACCTTC.

The chain joins TRBV4-1 to TRBJ1-1, with D maybe TRBD1 (6 bases). Deletions cut 4 bases from V and 5 bases from J, with 17 bases between. The germline V gene has CDR1 MGHRA and CDR2 YSYEKL. This CDR3 region has 15 residues. For the CDR3, the DNA is TGCGCCAGCAGCCGACCAACTACAGGGAGGACTGAAGCTTTCTTT. Its protein is CASSRPTTGRTEAFF.

The chain carries TRBV29-1 and TRBJ1-1; no firm D call. The CDR3 covers 16 residues. V shed 7 bases and J shed 0 bases, with 21 bases lying between them. CDR1 and CDR2 from the germline V gene are SQVTM and ANQGSEA. Written as DNA, the CDR3 is TGCAGCGCTACACGGGCGTCAACCATAATGAACACTGAAGCTTTCTTT. This sequence encodes CSATRASTIMNTEAFF. Based on the CDR3 plus reference TRBV29-1 and TRBJ1-1, the full variable domain is SAVISQKPSRDICQRGTSLTIQCQVDSQVTMMFWYRQQPGQSLTLIATANQGSEATYESGFVIDKFPISRPNLTFSTLTVSNMSPEDSSIYLCSATRASTIMNTEAFFGQGTRLTVV.

As concerns this clonotype: This may be a read error, as it is one base from a much larger clone. The V call is TRBV14, the J call TRBJ1-2; D may be TRBD1 (5 bases). The CDR3 is 14 amino acids. Trimming shortened V by 0 bases and J by 6 bases, and 11 bases separated the two germline ends. Germline V gene data show CDR1 as SGHDN and CDR2 as FVKESK. CDR3 sequence reads: CASSQDGGNHGYTF. The CDR3 nucleotides are TGTGCCAGCAGCCAAGATGGGGGAAACCATGGCTACACCTTC.

The CDR3 bases are TGCAGCGTTGAGCCCACAGAAGAGCAGTTCTTC. Its protein is CSVEPTEEQFF. The chain employs TRBV29-1 and TRBJ2-1; unclear D gene. Trimming cost V 3 bases and J 10 bases, with 10 bases left between them. From germline, CDR1 is SQVTM and CDR2 ANQGSEA. This CDR3 spans 11 amino acids.

This clonotype was seen repeatedly, ten times or more. This sequence joins TRBV15 and TRBJ1-1; D is uncertain. V lost 1 base, J lost 5 bases, and 17 bases lay in between. Germline V gene data show CDR1 as LNHNV and CDR2 as YYDKDF (reference sequence). The CDR3 totals 16 residues. CDR3 nucleotides: TGTGCCACCAGCAGAGGCTCTGGACCTACTGGGACTGAAGCTTTCTTT. Its protein is CATSRGSGPTGTEAFF.

V gene TRBV9 combines with J gene TRBJ2-3, with 7 bases aligning to TRBD2. Losses at the gene ends were 4 bases for V and 0 bases for J; bases not matched to a gene: 8. Germline V gene data show CDR1 as SGDLS and CDR2 as YYNGEE. The CDR3 consists of 16 residues. The CDR3 reads CASSQKRGTSTDTQYF. The CDR3 nucleotides read TGTGCCAGCAGCCAGAAGCGGGGAACTAGCACAGATACGCAGTATTTT.

This clonotype was picked up many times. This chain links TRBV19 with TRBJ2-1; D is possibly TRBD1 or TRBD2 (5 bases each). This CDR3 spans 15 amino acids. V was clipped by 8 bases and J by 7 bases, with 21 bases between them. The germline V gene encodes CDR1 LNHDA and CDR2 SQIVND (reference sequence). DNA for the CDR3: TGTGCCAGTGCCGGGACCGTACTAACGGTGAATGAGCAGTTCTTC. This sequence encodes CASAGTVLTVNEQFF.

This clonotype came up many times. The chain carries TRBV7-6 and TRBJ2-7; unclear D gene. The CDR3 sequence is 14 residues long. Germline V gives CDR1 SGHVS, CDR2 FNYEAQ. V was clipped by 5 bases and J by 4 bases, with 15 bases between them. Here the CDR3 reads CASSQTSSRYEQYF. The CDR3 bases are TGTGCCAGCAGCCAAACTTCCTCCAGGTACGAGCAGTACTTC.

At least ten counts were recorded for this clonotype. The V and J genes are TRBV15 and TRBJ2-1; D unresolved. Germline CDR1 and CDR2: LNHNV and YYDKDF (reference sequence). The CDR3 totals 13 residues. The germline V and J ends were trimmed by 1 base and 5 bases, with 6 bases remaining between them. CDR3 amino acids: CATSRVLNNEQFF. In nucleotides, the CDR3 is TGTGCCACCAGCAGAGTGTTGAACAATGAGCAGTTCTTC.

The gene calls are TRBV6-2 or TRBV6-3 and TRBJ2-7; 13 bases agree with TRBD2. The junction had 7 bases not matched to a gene; V was cut back by 6 bases and J by 5 bases. Germline-derived CDR1 and CDR2 are MNHEY and SVGEGT. The CDR3 is 15 residues long. CDR3 region: CASSPRTSGSNEQYF. Here the CDR3 DNA reads TGTGCCAGCAGCCCCAGGACTAGCGGGAGTAACGAGCAGTACTTC.

This clonotype was observed many times. The chain links TRBV15 to TRBJ1-2, with D perhaps matching TRBD1 (6 bases). Trimming cost V 1 base and J 4 bases, with 10 bases left between them. The CDR3 sequence is 14 residues long. Germline V gives CDR1 LNHNV, CDR2 YYDKDF (reference sequence). CDR3 sequence: CATSRGQGSYGYTF. In nucleotides, the CDR3 is TGTGCCACCAGCAGAGGGCAGGGGTCCTATGGCTACACCTTC.

The rearrangement links TRBV2 to TRBJ2-7, with D tentatively TRBD1 (6 bases). V shed 2 bases and J shed 2 bases, with 7 bases lying between them. This CDR3 has 13 residues. The germline gives CDR1 SNHLY, CDR2 FYNNEI. The CDR3 nucleotides are TGTGCCAGCAGTGAAAGGGGGACCTACGAGCAGTACTTC. It encodes CASSERGTYEQYF.

In this sample, this clonotype turned up many times. The V and J genes are TRBV19 and TRBJ2-7, with D possibly matching TRBD2 (5 bases). V lost 5 bases and J lost 6, with 14 bases in between. The CDR3 runs 13 residues. The germline CDR1 and CDR2 sequences are LNHDA and SQIVND (reference sequence). CDR3 residues: CASSGGGLGEQYF. CDR3 sequence (DNA): TGTGCCAGTAGTGGCGGAGGTCTAGGCGAGCAGTACTTC.

This clonotype showed up many times. The gene calls are TRBV14 and TRBJ1-6; 10 positions match TRBD1. The CDR3 spans 15 residues. Germline V gives CDR1 SGHDN, CDR2 FVKESK. The V segment lost 4 bases and the J segment 5 bases; nucleotides outside the gene matches: 2. The CDR3 here is CASSRTGGDNSPLHF. CDR3 in DNA: TGTGCCAGCAGCCGGACAGGGGGAGATAATTCACCCCTCCACTTT. Full variable domain (rest looked up from reference TRBV14 and TRBJ1-6): EAGVTQFPSHSVIEKGQTVTLRCDPISGHDNLYWYRRVMGKEIKFLLHFVKESKQDESGMPNNRFLAERTGGTYSTLKVQPAELEDSGVYFCASSRTGGDNSPLHFGNGTRLTVT.

In its sample, this clonotype was seen a few times. J is TRBJ2-1 and V is TRBV4-3; D is undetermined. Germline CDR1 reads LGHNA; CDR2 reads YSLEER. V lost 4 bases and J lost 9, with 16 bases in between. The CDR3 spans 14 residues. CDR3 DNA sequence: TGCGCCAGCAGCCCAGGCTCCGTCGGTGGTGAGCAGTTCTTC. It is translated as CASSPGSVGGEQFF.

The table lists this clonotype with many counts. The gene calls are TRBV2 and TRBJ2-7; TRBD1 matches 7 bases. CDR3 size: 15 residues. V lost 4 bases and J lost 2; bases outside the gene matches: 8. Germline loops: CDR1 SNHLY, CDR2 FYNNEI. In DNA, the CDR3 is TGTGCCAGCAGTGCCCTCCGGGACAGCACCTACGAGCAGTACTTC. It translates to CASSALRDSTYEQYF.